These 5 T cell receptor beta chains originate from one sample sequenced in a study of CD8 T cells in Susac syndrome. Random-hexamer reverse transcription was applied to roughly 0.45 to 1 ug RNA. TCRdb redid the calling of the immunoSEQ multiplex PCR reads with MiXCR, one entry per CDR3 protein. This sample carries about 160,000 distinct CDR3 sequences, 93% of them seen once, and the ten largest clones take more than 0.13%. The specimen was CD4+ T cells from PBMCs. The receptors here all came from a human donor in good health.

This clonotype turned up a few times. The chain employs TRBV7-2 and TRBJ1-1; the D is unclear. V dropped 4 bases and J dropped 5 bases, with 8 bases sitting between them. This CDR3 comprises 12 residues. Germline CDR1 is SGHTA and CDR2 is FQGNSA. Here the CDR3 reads CASSSRPTEAFF. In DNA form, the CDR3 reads TGTGCCAGCAGCTCTCGACCGACTGAAGCTTTCTTT.

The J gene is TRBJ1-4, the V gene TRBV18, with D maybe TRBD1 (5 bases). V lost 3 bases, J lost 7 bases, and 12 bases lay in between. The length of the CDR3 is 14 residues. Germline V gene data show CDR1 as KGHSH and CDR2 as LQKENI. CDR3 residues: CASSPQGGGEKLFF. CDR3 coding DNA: TGTGCCAGCTCACCGCAGGGTGGGGGTGAAAAACTGTTTTTT. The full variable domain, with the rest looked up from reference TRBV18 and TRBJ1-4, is NAGVMQNPRHLVRRRGQEARLRCSPMKGHSHVYWYRQLPEEGLKFMVYLQKENIIDESGMPKERFSAEFPKEGPSILRIQQVVRGDSAAYFCASSPQGGGEKLFFGSGTQLSVL.

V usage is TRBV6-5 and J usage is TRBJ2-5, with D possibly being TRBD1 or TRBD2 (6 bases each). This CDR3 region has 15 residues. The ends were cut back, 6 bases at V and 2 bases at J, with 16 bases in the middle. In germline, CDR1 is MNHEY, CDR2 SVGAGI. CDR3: CASRRTGALQETQYF. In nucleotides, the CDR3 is TGTGCCAGCAGGAGGACGGGGGCACTTCAAGAGACCCAGTACTTC.

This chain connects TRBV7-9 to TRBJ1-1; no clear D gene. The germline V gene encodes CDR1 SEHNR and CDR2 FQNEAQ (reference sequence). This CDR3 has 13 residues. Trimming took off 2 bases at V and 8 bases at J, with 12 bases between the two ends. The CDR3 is CASSLQFGGEAFF. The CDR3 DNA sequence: TGTGCCAGCAGCTTACAGTTCGGCGGAGAAGCTTTCTTT.

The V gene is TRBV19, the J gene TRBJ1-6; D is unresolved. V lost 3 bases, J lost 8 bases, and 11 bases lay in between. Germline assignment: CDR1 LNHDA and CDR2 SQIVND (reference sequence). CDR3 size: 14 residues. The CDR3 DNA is TGTGCCAGTAGTATTTCCTGGGGTGATTCACCCCTCCACTTT. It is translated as CASSISWGDSPLHF.